These 23 T cell receptor beta chains originate from one sample sequenced in a study of shared clonotypes between healthy human individuals. The data were produced by immunoSEQ multiplex PCR, yet TCRdb's version contains in-frame clones alone and is incomplete. This sample has roughly 2.4 million clones; approximately 96% occur once, and the top ten carry 0.13%. Sequencing was performed on naive CD4+ T cells sorted from blood. Subset of the sample: CD45RA+ positively selected. Receptors were obtained from a man aged 18-30 years in good health.

The chain couples TRBV6-6 to TRBJ2-5; D ambiguous. Per the germline V gene, CDR1 is MNHNY and CDR2 is SVGAGI (reference sequence). V lost 4 bases and J 0 bases, leaving 12 bases between the germline ends. CDR3 length equals 15 residues. The CDR3 reads CASSFNRNYQETQYF. Here the CDR3 DNA reads TGTGCCAGCAGTTTTAACCGAAACTACCAAGAGACCCAGTACTTC.

This rearrangement joins TRBV11-2 to TRBJ1-5, with 9 bases identical to TRBD1. This CDR3 is 15 amino acids long. Germline V CDR1 and CDR2: SGHAT, FQNNGV. V trimming: 5 bases; J trimming: 3 bases; junction bases outside the gene matches: 5. The CDR3 loop is CASSATGGFNQPQHF. The CDR3 DNA reads TGTGCCAGCAGCGCGACAGGGGGATTCAATCAGCCCCAGCATTTT.

The chain combines TRBV5-1 with TRBJ2-3, with D uncertain. The CDR3 has 14 amino acids. The germline gives CDR1 SGHRS, CDR2 YFSETQ. The V end was cut by 1 base, the J end by 6 bases, with 12 bases between. The CDR3 nucleotides read TGCGCCAGCAGCTTGCAAAGTCCGTTTGATACGCAGTATTTT. Encoded protein: CASSLQSPFDTQYF.

This chain connects TRBV5-1 to TRBJ2-7; D unresolved. Per the germline V gene, CDR1 is SGHRS and CDR2 is YFSETQ. The CDR3 has 13 residues. V was clipped by 2 bases and J by 0 bases, with 6 bases between them. The CDR3 spells CASSFQHSYEQYF. The CDR3 nucleotides read TGCGCCAGCAGCTTTCAACACTCCTACGAGCAGTACTTC.

CDR3 protein: CASSEPESNQPQHF. Here the CDR3 DNA reads TGTGCCAGCAGTGAGCCAGAATCTAATCAGCCCCAGCATTTT. The chain links TRBV6-1 to TRBJ1-5; D gene ambiguous. This CDR3 region has 14 residues. From germline, CDR1 is MNHNS and CDR2 SASEGT. The ends were cut back, 3 bases at V and 4 bases at J, with 10 bases in the middle.

J is TRBJ2-7 and V is TRBV28, with TRBD1 matching 10 bases. Germline loops: CDR1 MDHEN, CDR2 SYDVKM. The CDR3 is 16 residues long. J was trimmed by 4 bases and V by 4 bases; bases with no gene match: 10. The CDR3: CASSSPRDRGSYEQYF. As DNA, the CDR3 is TGTGCCAGCAGTTCCCCCCGGGACAGGGGCTCTTACGAGCAGTACTTC.

V usage is TRBV30 and J usage is TRBJ1-4; D may be TRBD1 (5 bases). Trimming took 1 base from V and 5 from J, leaving 14 bases between them. The CDR3 extends over 15 amino acids. Germline V gives CDR1 GTSNPN, CDR2 SVGIG (reference sequence). CDR3 bases: TGTGCCTGGAGTGGGGGACTGAGCCGAAATGAAAAACTGTTTTTT. Protein sequence: CAWSGGLSRNEKLFF.

This chain connects TRBV7-8 to TRBJ2-2, with 10 bases aligning to TRBD2. The CDR3 contains 16 residues. Germline assignment: CDR1 SGHVS and CDR2 FQNEAQ. V dropped 5 bases and J dropped 0; count of bases not matched to a gene: 3. CDR3 residues: CASSGSGGANTGELFF. The CDR3 DNA reads as TGTGCCAGCAGCGGAAGCGGGGGGGCGAACACCGGGGAGCTGTTTTTT. The complete variable domain, with remaining parts taken from reference TRBV7-8 and TRBJ2-2, reads GAGVSQSPRYKVAKRGQDVALRCDPISGHVSLFWYQQALGQGPEFLTYFQNEAQLDKSGLPSDRFFAERPEGSVSTLKIQRTQQEDSAVYLCASSGSGGANTGELFFGEGSRLTVL.

This chain connects TRBV4-3 to TRBJ2-4; D unresolved. There are 13 residues in the CDR3. The V and J ends lost 2 bases and 6 bases respectively, with 8 bases between them. Germline values: CDR1 LGHNA, CDR2 YSLEER. This CDR3 is CASSQPVRNIQYF. CDR3 DNA: TGCGCCAGCAGCCAACCAGTCAGAAACATTCAGTACTTC.

The chain joins TRBV10-2 to TRBJ2-1; 10 bases line up with TRBD2. CDR3 length equals 13 residues. Germline CDR1 is WSHSY and CDR2 is SAAADI. The trim removed 9 bases at V and 7 bases at J, leaving 6 bases unmatched. CDR3 protein: CASSSGSRNEQFF. DNA of the CDR3: TGCGCCAGTTCTAGCGGGAGTAGGAATGAGCAGTTCTTC.

This chain connects TRBV5-1 to TRBJ2-6; no firm D call. Germline V gene lookup returns CDR1 SGHRS and CDR2 YFSETQ. Trimming took 0 bases from V and 0 from J, leaving 10 bases between them. This CDR3 is 17 amino acids long. CDR3 sequence: CASSLAKNSSGANVLTF. The DNA for the CDR3 is TGCGCCAGCAGCTTGGCCAAGAACAGCTCTGGGGCCAACGTCCTGACTTTC.

The V and J genes are TRBV19 and TRBJ2-2, with 9 positions matching TRBD1. The CDR3 has 14 amino acids. Germline values: CDR1 LNHDA, CDR2 SQIVND (reference sequence). With V trimmed by 7 bases and J by 6 bases, 6 bases remained unmatched. Here the CDR3 reads CASTRDRVAGELFF. Written as DNA, the CDR3 is TGTGCCAGTACGCGGGACAGGGTCGCCGGGGAGCTGTTTTTT.

The chain recombines TRBV7-9 with TRBJ1-6; 7 positions match TRBD1. The junction had 10 bases not matched to a gene; V was cut back by 4 bases and J by 7 bases. Germline lookup yields CDR1 SEHNR and CDR2 FQNEAQ (reference sequence). CDR3 length: 16 residues. CDR3 DNA: TGTGCCAGCAGCTCATCCTGGGGAGGGGGCAATTCACCCCTCCACTTT. Translated: CASSSSWGGGNSPLHF.

This chain connects TRBV28 to TRBJ2-7; D gene uncertain. Germline V lookup: CDR1 MDHEN, CDR2 SYDVKM. V lost 3 bases, J lost 6 bases, and 6 bases lay in between. The CDR3 runs to 11 residues. The CDR3 nucleotides read TGTGCCAGCAGTTTCCCTCCCGAGCAGTACTTC. It is translated as CASSFPPEQYF.

Concerning this clone: The same CDR3 also results from other DNA sequences found in this sample. The chain carries TRBV7-6 and TRBJ1-3; D is uncertain. V lost 1 base, J lost 2 bases, and 3 bases lay in between. CDR1 is SGHVS, CDR2 FNYEAQ, per germline. The CDR3 has 13 amino acids. CDR3: CASSLGAGNTIYF. The CDR3 bases are TGTGCCAGCAGCTTAGGAGCTGGAAACACCATATATTTT.

The chain employs TRBV7-8 and TRBJ1-2; perhaps TRBD1 as D (6 bases). The germline V gene encodes CDR1 SGHVS and CDR2 FQNEAQ. V shed 6 bases and J shed 2 bases, with 25 bases lying between them. The CDR3 has 18 amino acids. CDR3 sequence (DNA): TGTGCCAGCAGGGACGGCCAGGGGCGGGCCAATTTGAACTATGGCTACACCTTC. Amino acids: CASRDGQGRANLNYGYTF.

The chain carries TRBV5-1 and TRBJ1-1; TRBD1 agrees at 7 bases. The germline V gene has CDR1 SGHRS and CDR2 YFSETQ. The CDR3 sequence is 14 residues long. V shed 1 base, J shed 4 bases, and the junction held 4 bases outside the gene matches. The chain's CDR3 is CASSLSHRGTEAFF. The CDR3 bases are TGCGCCAGCAGCTTGAGTCACAGGGGCACTGAAGCTTTCTTT.

V gene TRBV19 combines with J gene TRBJ1-1; 7 bases fit TRBD1. Trimming at V came to 5 bases and at J to 4 bases, leaving 10 bases not matched to a gene. Germline V gene data show CDR1 as LNHDA and CDR2 as SQIVND (reference sequence). The CDR3 is made up of 15 amino acids. CDR3 sequence: CASSGNRGPGTEAFF. CDR3 sequence (DNA): TGTGCCAGTAGTGGGAACAGGGGCCCCGGCACTGAAGCTTTCTTT.

The V call is TRBV9, the J call TRBJ2-6, with 7 bases aligning to TRBD1. The ends lost 4 bases at V and 0 bases at J; junction bases unmatched: 10. CDR3 length: 18 residues. CDR1 and CDR2 from the germline V gene are SGDLS and YYNGEE. The CDR3 DNA sequence: TGTGCCAGCAGCAGAAGGACAGGTGCTAGCTCTGGGGCCAACGTCCTGACTTTC. This codes for CASSRRTGASSGANVLTF.

The rearrangement joins TRBV6-6 to TRBJ2-1, with D perhaps matching TRBD1 (5 bases). The germline gives CDR1 MNHNY, CDR2 SVGAGI (reference sequence). The CDR3 has 13 residues. V lost 4 bases and J 8 bases, leaving 12 bases between the germline ends. The CDR3 sequence is CASSSQGYDEQFF. Here the CDR3 DNA reads TGTGCCAGCAGTTCCCAGGGATACGATGAGCAGTTCTTC.

The chain recombines TRBV5-6 with TRBJ2-1; 10 nucleotides match TRBD2. J was trimmed by 2 bases and V by 0 bases; bases with no gene match: 2. The CDR3 consists of 16 residues. The germline V gene encodes CDR1 SGHDT and CDR2 YYEEEE. The CDR3 here is CASSLESGRAYNEQFF. CDR3 nucleotide sequence: TGTGCCAGCAGCTTGGAGAGCGGGAGGGCCTACAATGAGCAGTTCTTC. Supplemented by reference TRBV5-6 and TRBJ2-1, the full variable domain reads DAGVTQSPTHLIKTRGQQVTLRCSPKSGHDTVSWYQQALGQGPQFIFQYYEEEERQRGNFPDRFSGHQFPNYSSELNVNALLLGDSALYLCASSLESGRAYNEQFFGPGTRLTVL.

On this clone: Other nucleotide sequences in the sample specify the same CDR3. The rearrangement uses TRBV7-2 and TRBJ2-2; D gene uncertain. Looked up from germline, CDR1 is SGHTA and CDR2 is FQGNSA. This CDR3 is built from 14 residues. The V end was cut by 1 base, the J end by 2 bases, with 5 bases between. The CDR3 nucleotides are TGTGCCAGCAGCTTAGTAGTTAACACCGGGGAGCTGTTTTTT. Residues: CASSLVVNTGELFF.

The J gene is TRBJ2-5, the V gene TRBV5-4; TRBD2 matches 11 bases. The CDR3 runs to 16 residues. V lost 3 bases, J lost 4 bases, and 8 bases stayed unmatched. CDR1 is SGHNT and CDR2 is YYREEE in the germline V gene (reference sequence). CDR3 residues: CASSSNPSGRRETQYF. The CDR3, as DNA: TGTGCCAGCAGCTCGAATCCTAGCGGGAGGAGAGAGACCCAGTACTTC. Full variable domain (outside the CDR3, taken from reference TRBV5-4 and TRBJ2-5): ETGVTQSPTHLIKTRGQQVTLRCSSQSGHNTVSWYQQALGQGPQFIFQYYREEENGRGNFPPRFSGLQFPNYSSELNVNALELDDSALYLCASSSNPSGRRETQYFGPGTRLLVL.